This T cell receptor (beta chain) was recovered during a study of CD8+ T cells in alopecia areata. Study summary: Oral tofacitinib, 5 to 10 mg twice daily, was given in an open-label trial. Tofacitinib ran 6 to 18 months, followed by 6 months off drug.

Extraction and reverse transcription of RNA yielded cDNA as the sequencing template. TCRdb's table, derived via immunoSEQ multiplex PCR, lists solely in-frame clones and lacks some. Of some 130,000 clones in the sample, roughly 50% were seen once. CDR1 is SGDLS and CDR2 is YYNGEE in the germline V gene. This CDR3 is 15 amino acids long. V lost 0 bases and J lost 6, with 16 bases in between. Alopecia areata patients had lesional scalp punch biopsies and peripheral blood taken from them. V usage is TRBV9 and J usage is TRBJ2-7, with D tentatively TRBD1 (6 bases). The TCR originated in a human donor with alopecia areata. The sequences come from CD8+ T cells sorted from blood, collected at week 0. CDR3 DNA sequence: TGTGCCAGCAGCGTAGGTTCGGCAGGGGCCCGCGAGCAGTACTTC. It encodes CASSVGSAGAREQYF.